This T cell receptor beta chain was captured in a study of control samples from healthy donors and cancer patients. CDR1 and CDR2 from the germline V gene are LGHNA and YNFKEQ. CDR3 length: 15 amino acids. Trimming removed 0 bases from V and 4 bases from J, with 10 bases in between. Using immunoSEQ multiplex PCR, the repertoire was profiled, and TCRdb retains in-frame clones only, with some absent. The table records some 160,000 clones, approximately 90% of them present only once. Sequences were obtained from blood. The chain has TRBV4-2 and TRBJ2-1; D is possibly TRBD2 (6 bases). This TCR derives from a woman aged 25 to 39 in good health. The chain's CDR3 is CASSQEGGAYNEQFF. The CDR3 DNA follows: TGTGCCAGCAGCCAAGAGGGCGGGGCTTACAATGAGCAGTTCTTC.